The 30 T cell receptor beta chains below all came from one sample that was sequenced in a study of blood T cell repertoires in COVID-19. The assay was immunoSEQ multiplex PCR, and TCRdb's table has in-frame clones only and misses some. Found here are 380,000 or so clones, around 92% of them singletons; the top ten hold 0.95% to 1.5%. Material: peripheral blood. The receptors come from a middle-aged man with acute or convalescent COVID-19.

J is TRBJ1-5 and V is TRBV6-6, with D perhaps matching TRBD1 (5 bases). This CDR3 has 16 residues. V lost 2 bases and J lost 0, with 11 bases in between. Germline assignment: CDR1 MNHNY and CDR2 SVGAGI (reference sequence). Here the CDR3 reads CASSYRQQNSNQPQHF. CDR3 sequence (DNA): TGTGCCAGCAGTTACCGACAGCAGAATAGCAATCAGCCCCAGCATTTT.

A few counts support this clone. This chain links TRBV27 with TRBJ1-2, with D perhaps matching TRBD1 (6 bases). Germline V gene lookup returns CDR1 MNHEY and CDR2 SMNVEV (reference sequence). The CDR3 sequence is 15 residues long. V lost 2 bases and J lost 1, with 11 bases in between. This chain's CDR3 is CASSLRSGDNYGYTF. CDR3 nucleotide sequence: TGTGCCAGCAGTTTAAGGTCAGGGGATAACTATGGCTACACCTTC.

Comment on this clone: Other DNA sequences of this sample code for an identical CDR3. The rearrangement links TRBV6-5 to TRBJ1-1; 8 bases align to TRBD1. CDR1 MNHEY and CDR2 SVGAGI come from the germline V gene. The CDR3 has 15 residues. J was trimmed by 4 bases and V by 6 bases; bases with no gene match: 10. This CDR3 reads CASRDRGGSGTEAFF. CDR3 coding DNA: TGTGCCAGCAGAGACAGGGGCGGCTCAGGCACTGAAGCTTTCTTT.

The chain links TRBV2 to TRBJ2-7; TRBD1 aligns across 9 bases. Germline V gives CDR1 SNHLY, CDR2 FYNNEI. The trim removed 9 bases at V and 9 bases at J, leaving 15 bases unmatched. This CDR3 is 14 amino acids long. The CDR3 DNA follows: TGTGCCAGACAGTTGGACAGGGGTCGGCCAGGGCAGTACTTC. Residues: CARQLDRGRPGQYF.

The V gene is TRBV5-1, the J gene TRBJ1-2; 8 bases align to TRBD1. This CDR3 region has 15 residues. CDR1 and CDR2 (germline): SGHRS, YFSETQ. V lost 4 bases and J lost 5; bases outside the gene matches: 10. The CDR3, as DNA: TGCGCCAGCAGCGGGGAGGCAGGGGGCCCGTATGGCTACACCTTC. Its protein is CASSGEAGGPYGYTF.

V gene TRBV19 combines with J gene TRBJ2-7; a possible D gene is TRBD1 (5 bases). The CDR3 is 11 amino acids. Per germline, CDR1 LNHDA and CDR2 SQIVND (reference sequence). Trimming shortened V by 10 bases and J by 2 bases, and 9 bases separated the two germline ends. Written as DNA, the CDR3 is TGTGCCACCTCAGGGACCTACGAGCAGTACTTC. Translating it yields CATSGTYEQYF.

This clone was picked up a small number of times. This chain connects TRBV6-5 to TRBJ2-5; a weak D match, TRBD1 (5 bases). Per germline, CDR1 MNHEY and CDR2 SVGAGI. This CDR3 is built from 15 residues. The ends were cut back, 4 bases at V and 7 bases at J, with 19 bases in the middle. The CDR3 loop is CASSSLLGSGATQYF. The CDR3 coding sequence is TGTGCCAGCAGTTCACTGTTGGGCAGTGGGGCGACCCAGTACTTC.

The chain carries TRBV18 and TRBJ1-5, with D perhaps TRBD1 (6 bases). This CDR3 region has 15 residues. V was cut by 3 bases and J by 4 bases, with 13 bases left in between. Germline CDR1 KGHSH, CDR2 LQKENI. Written as DNA, the CDR3 is TGTGCCAGCTCACCGGACAGAGATGCTAATCAGCCCCAGCATTTT. This codes for CASSPDRDANQPQHF.

The rearrangement uses TRBV7-2 and TRBJ2-1, with 8 nucleotides matching TRBD2. CDR3 length equals 18 residues. V dropped 5 bases and J dropped 4; count of bases not matched to a gene: 16. The germline CDR1 and CDR2 sequences are SGHTA and FQGNSA. The CDR3 bases are TGTGCCAGCAGCCACCCCCGGGGGGGCGGGGTCTCTTACAATGAGCAGTTCTTC. This gives the protein CASSHPRGGGVSYNEQFF.

The chain uses TRBV4-1 and TRBJ1-1; a weak D match, TRBD1 (5 bases). The length of the CDR3 is 15 residues. Germline CDR1 reads MGHRA; CDR2 reads YSYEKL. V lost 3 bases to trimming and J lost 0 bases, with 11 bases between them. The CDR3 region has the DNA TGCGCCAGCAGCCAGGACACCGATTTGAACACTGAAGCTTTCTTT. It encodes CASSQDTDLNTEAFF.

The V call is TRBV5-4, the J call TRBJ2-1, with a possible D match to TRBD2 (5 bases). This CDR3 has 16 residues. V was clipped by 4 bases and J by 0 bases, with 14 bases between them. CDR1 and CDR2 from the germline V gene are SGHNT and YYREEE (reference sequence). CDR3 protein: CASSPRGPSSYNEQFF. CDR3 coding DNA: TGTGCCAGCAGCCCCCGCGGGCCGAGCTCCTACAATGAGCAGTTCTTC.

The CDR3: CASNDRGISGYTF. CDR3 DNA: TGTGCCAGCAACGACAGGGGGATAAGTGGCTACACCTTC. This chain uses TRBV2 with TRBJ1-2; 9 bases are shared with TRBD1. This CDR3 has 13 residues. Looked up from germline, CDR1 is SNHLY and CDR2 is FYNNEI. J lost 7 bases, V lost 7 bases, and 7 bases had no gene match.

In the case of this clone: Possible read error: a much larger clone is one base away. This chain connects TRBV28 to TRBJ2-1; TRBD2 agrees at 10 bases. The CDR3 covers 18 residues. The V gene's germline CDR1 is MDHEN and CDR2 SYDVKM. CDR3 sequence: CASSFPPNSGTSDNEQFF. CDR3 bases: TGTGCCAGCAGTTTTCCCCCCAATTCCGGGACTAGCGACAACGAGCAGTTCTTC.

A single count supports this clone. The chain employs TRBV9 and TRBJ2-4; D is perhaps TRBD1 (6 bases). CDR3 size: 13 residues. The V gene lost 0 bases and the J gene lost 7 bases, with 8 bases spanning the gap. CDR1 and CDR2 from the germline V gene are SGDLS and YYNGEE. CDR3 protein: CASSVVGGNIQYF. Written as DNA, the CDR3 is TGTGCCAGCAGCGTAGTTGGGGGCAACATTCAGTACTTC.

V and J are TRBV9 and TRBJ1-3; D unclear. Germline V gene data show CDR1 as SGDLS and CDR2 as YYNGEE. Trimming left V 3 bases short and J 0 bases short, with 10 bases between. The CDR3 has 15 residues. The CDR3 coding sequence is TGTGCCAGCAGCGCTGACATTTACTCTGGAAACACCATATATTTT. Amino acids: CASSADIYSGNTIYF.

The rearrangement joins TRBV29-1 to TRBJ1-5, with a weak D call TRBD1 (6 bases). The CDR3 covers 14 residues. Trimming pared 3 bases from V and 1 base from J, leaving 10 bases between. Looked up from germline, CDR1 is SQVTM and CDR2 is ANQGSEA. Here the CDR3 reads CSVDGGGSNQPQHF. The DNA for the CDR3 is TGCAGCGTTGATGGTGGGGGCAGCAATCAGCCCCAGCATTTT.

The rearrangement joins TRBV5-1 to TRBJ1-1; unclear D gene. Per germline, CDR1 SGHRS and CDR2 YFSETQ. V was trimmed by 0 bases and J by 0 bases, leaving 6 bases between them. The CDR3 totals 14 residues. CDR3 DNA: TGCGCCAGCAGCTTGGACAGTATGAACACTGAAGCTTTCTTT. This gives the protein CASSLDSMNTEAFF.

This chain joins TRBV11-2 and TRBJ1-2; D perhaps matches TRBD1 (5 bases). V was pared by 5 bases and J by 4 bases, with 20 bases between. This CDR3 is built from 16 residues. Germline CDR1 reads SGHAT; CDR2 reads FQNNGV. DNA of the CDR3: TGTGCCAGCAGCCCCAAATTGGGGGGTATGGGCTATGGCTACACCTTC. It specifies CASSPKLGGMGYGYTF.

V and J are TRBV13 and TRBJ2-7, with TRBD1 matching over 8 bases. The CDR3 consists of 12 residues. The trim removed 2 bases at V and 7 bases at J, leaving 1 base unmatched. Germline CDR1 and CDR2: PRHDT and FYEKMQ (reference sequence). This CDR3 is CASSLRQGEQYF. The CDR3 bases are TGTGCCAGCAGCTTACGACAGGGGGAGCAGTACTTC. The variable domain in full, completed from reference TRBV13 and TRBJ2-7, reads AAGVIQSPRHLIKEKRETATLKCYPIPRHDTVYWYQQGPGQDPQFLISFYEKMQSDKGSIPDRFSAQQFSDYHSELNMSSLELGDSALYFCASSLRQGEQYFGPGTRLTVT.

CDR3 DNA sequence: TGTGCCTGGAATCAGGGCCCGTCCTTTCGCGAGCAGTACTTC. Protein product: CAWNQGPSFREQYF. The V and J genes are TRBV30 and TRBJ2-7, with TRBD1 as a possible D gene (5 bases). Germline CDR1 GTSNPN, CDR2 SVGIG (reference sequence). The V and J ends lost 4 bases and 6 bases respectively, with 19 bases between them. This CDR3 is built from 14 residues.

This clone was seen a few times. The chain combines TRBV6-5 with TRBJ1-6; 7 bases match TRBD1. The trim removed 5 bases at V and 7 bases at J, leaving 8 bases unmatched. The germline gives CDR1 MNHEY, CDR2 SVGAGI. This CDR3 comprises 15 residues. DNA for the CDR3: TGTGCCAGCAGTCGAGACACAGGGGAGAATTCACCCCTCCACTTT. This gives the protein CASSRDTGENSPLHF.

The rearrangement uses TRBV19 and TRBJ1-5, with D hard to call. The V gene lost 3 bases and the J gene lost 4 bases, with 10 bases spanning the gap. Germline lookup yields CDR1 LNHDA and CDR2 SQIVND (reference sequence). This CDR3 has 14 amino acids. CDR3 in DNA: TGTGCCAGTAGTATTAAGAGGGCTAATCAGCCCCAGCATTTT. Its protein is CASSIKRANQPQHF.

This clone has only one observation. The rearrangement joins TRBV7-2 to TRBJ1-5; a weak D match, TRBD1 (6 bases). CDR1 and CDR2 (germline): SGHTA, FQGNSA. V lost 5 bases to trimming and J lost 7 bases, with 21 bases between them. The CDR3 extends over 16 amino acids. This CDR3 reads CASSRNPLGAVQPQHF. The DNA for the CDR3 is TGTGCCAGCAGCCGGAATCCCTTGGGGGCTGTGCAGCCCCAGCATTTT.

This sequence joins TRBV28 and TRBJ1-5, with D perhaps matching TRBD1 (5 bases). CDR1 and CDR2 (germline): MDHEN, SYDVKM. The CDR3 is 14 amino acids. V lost 8 bases and J 2 bases, leaving 13 bases between the germline ends. The CDR3 DNA reads TGTGCCAGCCGGGACGGGGGGGGCAATCAGCCCCAGCATTTT. Its translation is CASRDGGGNQPQHF.

The chain links TRBV5-1 to TRBJ1-2; 8 bases are a match to TRBD1. There are 12 residues in the CDR3. Per germline, CDR1 SGHRS and CDR2 YFSETQ. With 0 bases clipped from V and 8 bases from J, the junction kept 0 bases outside the gene matches. The CDR3: CASSLGTGGYTF. The DNA of the CDR3 is TGCGCCAGCAGCTTGGGGACAGGGGGCTACACCTTC.

The chain combines TRBV27 with TRBJ2-7; a possible D gene is TRBD2 (6 bases). This CDR3 comprises 13 residues. CDR1 and CDR2 from the germline V gene are MNHEY and SMNVEV (reference sequence). The ends were cut back, 4 bases at V and 1 base at J, with 8 bases in the middle. The CDR3 sequence is CASSWGLSYEQYF. The CDR3 DNA reads as TGTGCCAGCAGTTGGGGACTTTCCTACGAGCAGTACTTC.

V and J are TRBV2 and TRBJ2-2, with D perhaps TRBD1 (5 bases). V was pared by 7 bases and J by 7 bases, with 19 bases between. CDR1 and CDR2 (germline): SNHLY, FYNNEI. The CDR3 runs 15 residues. CDR3 region: CASTELSGLVGELFF. DNA of the CDR3: TGTGCCAGCACCGAGCTATCAGGGTTGGTCGGGGAGCTGTTTTTT.

The chain recombines TRBV3-1 (or the pseudogene TRBV3-2) with TRBJ1-5; 11 nucleotides align to TRBD1. The trim removed 6 bases at V and 6 bases at J, leaving 4 bases unmatched. The CDR3 sequence is 14 residues long. Germline loops: CDR1 LGHDT, CDR2 YNNKEL (reference sequence). The CDR3 DNA follows: TGTGCCAGCAGATCCGGGACAGGGGGTCAGCCCCAGCATTTT. Translating gives CASRSGTGGQPQHF.

In this sample, this clone turned up a few times. The gene calls are TRBV7-6 and TRBJ2-3, with D possibly being TRBD1 (6 bases). The CDR3 length is 14 residues. CDR1 is SGHVS and CDR2 is FNYEAQ in the germline V gene. V lost 1 base and J 5 bases, leaving 10 bases between the germline ends. Here the CDR3 reads CASSLEPGVDTQYF. The CDR3 DNA sequence: TGTGCCAGCAGCTTAGAGCCAGGGGTAGATACGCAGTATTTT.

The chain has TRBV27 and TRBJ2-1, with TRBD2 identical over 10 bases. Trimming took 3 bases from V and 6 from J; bases not matched to a gene: 5. This CDR3 contains 15 residues. Looked up from germline, CDR1 is MNHEY and CDR2 is SMNVEV (reference sequence). The CDR3 is CASSLSGGGFNEQFF. The CDR3 coding sequence is TGTGCCAGCAGTTTGAGCGGGGGGGGTTTCAATGAGCAGTTCTTC.